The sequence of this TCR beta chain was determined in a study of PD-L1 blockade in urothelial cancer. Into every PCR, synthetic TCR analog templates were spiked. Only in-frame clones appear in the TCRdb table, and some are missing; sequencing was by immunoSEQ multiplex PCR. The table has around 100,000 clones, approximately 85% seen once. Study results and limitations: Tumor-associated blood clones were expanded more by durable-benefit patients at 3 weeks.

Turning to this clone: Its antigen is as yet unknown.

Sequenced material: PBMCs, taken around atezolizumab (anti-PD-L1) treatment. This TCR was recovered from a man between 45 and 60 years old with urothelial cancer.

The CDR3 DNA reads as TGTGCCAGCAGCCCACCTAGCGGAGAGCAGTTCTTC. It codes for CASSPPSGEQFF. The V and J genes are TRBV7-3 and TRBJ2-1, with 7 bases fitting TRBD2. Per the germline V gene, CDR1 is SGHTA and CDR2 is FQGTGA. The CDR3 spans 12 residues. The V segment lost 5 bases and the J segment 10 bases; nucleotides outside the gene matches: 5. Full variable domain (rest looked up from reference TRBV7-3 and TRBJ2-1): GAGVSQTPSNKVTEKGKYVELRCDPISGHTALYWYRQSLGQGPEFLIYFQGTGAADDSGLPNDRFFAVRPEGSVSTLKIQRTERGDSAVYLCASSPPSGEQFFGPGTRLTVL.